The TCR beta chain under discussion was sequenced for a study of T-cell reconstitution after alpha-beta-depleted transplantation in children. The authors prepared the TCRbeta library with unique molecular identifiers. TCRdb fed the PCR reads into MiXCR, producing one record per CDR3 protein. Counted here are some 500,000 distinct CDR3 sequences, 15% to 20% occurring once; the ten biggest clones make up 3.3%. J was trimmed by 3 bases and V by 4 bases; bases with no gene match: 5. CDR3 length: 14 amino acids. Germline values: CDR1 SGHRS, CDR2 YFSETQ. The TCR sequence derives from a human donor who donated a stem cell graft to a child with acute lymphoblastic leukemia. The chain has TRBV5-1 and TRBJ2-7; 9 bases are shared with TRBD2. Sequenced here: PBMCs from the stem cell graft donor, sampled from the stem cell graft. Here the CDR3 DNA reads TGCGCCAGCAGCACGGGACTAGCAGACTACGAGCAGTACTTC. Protein product: CASSTGLADYEQYF.